This T cell receptor (beta chain) appears in the sequencing data of a study of cytomegalovirus exposure and HLA in healthy donors (TCRdb year 2017). Context from the whole study: In an earlier analysis of 587 of the donors, under 300 Gb of sequence data and 100 million or so unique TCR beta sequences from 180 million or so T cells were reported. In addition to the first cohort of hundreds of subjects, a separate validation cohort of approximately 130 different subjects was used. Using immunosequencing, the study profiled T cell repertoires from around 680 subjects and related those repertoires to cytomegalovirus serostatus. An early release covering over 500 HLA-typed donors comprised about 320 gigabases of sequencing data and approximately 85 million unique TCR sequences. The later analysis used no new phenotypic data to find candidate immune exposures, relying instead on TCR beta sequences and their occurrence across donors. Typing coverage varied by locus: about 620-630 donors for A, B, C, DRB1 and DQB1; approximately 560 for DQA1; about 570 for DPA1; approximately 490 for DPB1. Among the roughly 380 genotyped donors, approximately 82% belonged to the genetic ancestry cluster associated with self-reported Caucasian donors. Among over 350 genotyped donors of the cohort, an average of roughly 240,000 unique TCR beta nucleotide sequences were sequenced per donor, roughly 18% of them non-productive. In a later genetic analysis, genome-wide SNP genotypes for about 65% of the 666 donors were used, and that subset was treated as a discovery cohort. Every repertoire in the discovery cohort had been generated on one and the same sequencing platform. To predict cytomegalovirus infection status, the study combined high-throughput TCR immunosequencing, statistical association of individual TCRs with disease status, and machine learning. Both class I and class II loci were covered by HLA typing, at four-digit resolution. A later analysis re-analyzed previously published TCR beta repertoires from several hundred donors and added high-resolution HLA genotyping to study TCR occurrence patterns. The study aimed to test whether signatures of past pathogen exposure could be identified by cataloging public T cell receptors. About five DR-DQ haplotypes were treated as single units for association and clustering because of strong linkage in the cohort. Alongside the repertoire data, information on donor age, sex, ethnicity and CMV serostatus was compiled. An earlier analysis of 587 of the donors used high-throughput TCR beta sequencing to judge whether each TCR beta V gene segment behaved as functional or pseudogenic. Beyond this particular receptor, the publication reports: Most CMV-associated TCR beta chains appeared to be HLA-restricted in a later analysis, and the HLA associations seemed to be driven largely by CMV exposure. Because the 87-base-pair reads could not distinguish some IMGT-functional V segments, including TRBV6-2 and TRBV6-3, those segments were excluded. In vitro tests confirmed that a few of the cytomegalovirus-associated TCR beta chains recognize cytomegalovirus antigens. Compared with equally common non-associated chains, HLA-associated TCR beta chains in a later analysis were more clonally expanded and had lower generation probabilities. The cohort was sequenced for TCR beta chains only, and without alpha or paired-chain data the features that could be detected were limited. The earlier analysis of approximately 540 of the donors excluded fewer than 20 rarely observed V segments, including chromosome 9 orphons, because counts were too low. In an earlier analysis of around 500 of the donors, most TCR beta V segments appeared in productive rearrangements about 87% or about 30% of the time, broadly matching IMGT annotations. Presence/absence analyses assumed roughly uniform sequencing depth across donors, an assumption that may not hold. Several of the top co-occurrence clusters appeared to be linked to parvovirus B19, influenza, CMV and Epstein-Barr virus, according to a later analysis. The study gave a list of 150 to 200 TCR beta chains associated with cytomegalovirus. A later genetic analysis associated a missense DCLRE1C variant with V-gene and J-gene trimming of TCR beta chains, and an independent cohort replicated the association. The authors suggested that the approach could potentially be generalized to other disease states and immunological phenotypes. While some public TCRs were present in many individuals, most TCR sequences turned up only very rarely across donors. Compared with the approximately 700-donor mean, donors in an Asian-associated ancestry cluster had fewer N-insertions in productive TCRs, according to a later genetic analysis. CMV serostatus was the only immune exposure information available for the cohort. When HLA alleles, especially DR and DQ, strongly co-occurred, TCR associations were difficult to assign to individual alleles. Because HLA typing was missing for some donors at each locus, association tests included only the typed subset. A further reported finding was that TCR beta sequences accurately predicted the HLA-A and HLA-B alleles for most subjects in the first cohort. In a later analysis, 16,951 TCR beta sequences were associated with specific HLA alleles at a false discovery rate of 0.05. The classifier was reported to diagnose cytomegalovirus status with high specificity and sensitivity in both the original and validation cohorts. A group of highly shared sequence variants was considered likely to be a technical artifact of the sequencing pipeline. Correlated functional status among segregating V segments might be attributable to linkage disequilibrium, but an unknown experimental factor could not be ruled out. In a later analysis, the rate of TCR association differed among HLA loci, with DRB1 alleles having the most associated TCRs and HLA-C alleles having the fewest.

Receptor amplification or capture employed the immunoSEQ multiplex PCR assay. For the multiplex PCR, a mixture combining 60 forward primers for TCR Vbeta segments and 13 reverse primers for TCR Jbeta segments was used. A multiplex PCR assay on genomic DNA amplified the CDR3 region of rearranged TCR beta genes. The amplified TCR beta libraries were sequenced on the Illumina HiSeq System as 87-base-pair reads. The original pipeline was this. A later analysis counted about 76 million unique TCR beta chains across the 666 repertoires, and roughly 10 million of these chains were shared by at least two donors. To remove PCR and sequencing errors, raw reads were error-corrected and collapsed into unique sequences using a nearest-neighbor algorithm that merged closely related sequences. To assign V, D and J gene segments, CDR3 sequences were aligned to IMGT reference sequences. For a sequence to be retained, a match of at least six nucleotides was required to both a V gene segment and a J gene segment. A rearrangement counted as productive if the CDR3 had no stop codons and remained in frame with V and J, and every other rearrangement counted as non-productive. CDR3 was defined according to IMGT convention as the region running from the second conserved V-encoded cysteine to the conserved J-encoded phenylalanine. The earlier analysis of 587 of the donors excluded sequences that lacked an unambiguous match to a single V gene segment. An earlier analysis of a few hundred of the donors called V segments functional above 56.7% productive rearrangements and segregating when the between-donor standard deviation exceeded 5%. To diagnose cytomegalovirus status from the catalog of TCR beta chain sequences, a statistical classification framework was built. V and J gene assignment, in a later analysis, came from comparing TCR nucleotide sequences with IMGT/GENE-DB human TR gene sequences. The TCRdist pipeline was used in a later analysis to assign CDR3 sequences and most-parsimonious VDJ recombination scenarios. In a later analysis, each TCR beta chain was defined by its CDR3 amino acid sequence together with its V-gene family, and reads without a unique V-gene family were excluded. As a way to deal with suspected cross-contamination and a sequencing artifact, a later analysis dropped 500 to 700 nucleotide sequences that were highly shared and had low generation probability. For each public chain, a later analysis derived a clonal expansion index from normalized ranks of inferred template counts within each repertoire. Generation probabilities in a later analysis came from a VDJ recombination model fitted to out-of-frame rearrangements, and those results were checked against IGoR. A later analysis scored TCR-TCR, TCR-HLA and TCR-CMV co-occurrence with hypergeometric tests, applying a repertoire-size bias correction to TCR pairs. False discovery rates were estimated in a later analysis by permuting HLA or CMV assignments 20 times. In a later analysis, co-occurring TCRs were grouped using DBSCAN, with TCRdist sequence similarity added in when clustering inside HLA-allele-positive subsets. Co-occurrence clustering excluded repertoires with fewer than 30,000 or more than 120,000 public chains, plus five with anomalous nucleotide sharing. The table was pulled from immuneACCESS by TCRdb, which kept in-frame rearrangements only. Such tables lose some clones; where checked, under half of the loss comes from unresolved V genes, and the rest has no known cause. That table furnishes V, J and clone size, whereas the DNA furnished D and trimming. The sample data list tens of thousands of clones, and around 86% of these were observed just once. The ten largest account for more than 9.5% of the sample.

The CDR3 runs 16 amino acids, cysteine and phenylalanine included. Here the CDR3 DNA is all that survives: 48 bases in frame from base 1. Between the V and J ends, shortened by 1 base and 5 bases respectively, the junction contains 18 bases. CDR1 and CDR2 are drawn from the germline V gene: SGHRS, YFSETQ. Worth noting for this clone: The target of this receptor is not known. There are no base qualities to consult, and no much larger clone falls within one base.

In total, about 650 healthy bone marrow donors made up the cohort. At the time of sampling, every cohort member was nominally healthy, though immune exposures that went unrecorded were likely present. The donor tested CMV seropositive, placing the donor among the 289 seropositive members of the cohort. A peripheral blood sample was collected from each donor, and TCR beta sequencing was performed on peripheral blood mononuclear cells. The Qiagen DNeasy Blood Extraction Kit was used to extract genomic DNA from the blood cell samples. The sequencing sample was made of PBMCs. The V gene is TRBV5-1 and the J gene is TRBJ1-1; possibly the D gene is TRBD1, per 5 matching bases. This TCR was sampled from a woman aged 40-49 years in good health and CMV-seropositive. This receptor has the CDR3 CASSLSPQVGGTEAFF. The DNA is TGCGCCAGCAGCTTGTCCCCACAGGTAGGAGGGACTGAAGCTTTCTTT.